Reported below is one TCR beta chain. This specimen belongs to a study of blood T cell repertoires in COVID-19. For the study at large: Samples came from the United States, Italy and Spain, spanning acute and convalescent COVID-19.

Measured with immunoSEQ multiplex PCR; TCRdb has only the in-frame clones, and not every one. This sample has around 210,000 clones, with approximately 90% found just once. This CDR3 has 18 amino acids. The ends lost 6 bases at V and 0 bases at J; junction bases unmatched: 8. The germline CDR1 and CDR2 sequences are SGHKS and YYEKEE (reference sequence). This receptor was obtained from a middle-aged man with COVID-19, enrolled during active disease. The chain is built from TRBV5-5 and TRBJ2-6; 11 nucleotides match TRBD1. The sequencing input was peripheral blood. The CDR3 reads CASTKFGTGGSGANVLTF. CDR3 coding DNA: TGTGCCAGCACCAAATTCGGGACAGGGGGCTCTGGGGCCAACGTCCTGACTTTC.